This T cell receptor (beta chain) was sequenced for a study of CD8 T cells in Susac syndrome. RNA, at about 0.45 to 1 ug, was reverse transcribed with random hexamers. Amplification of TCR beta CDR3 across 54 Vbeta and 13 Jbeta was performed with immunoSEQ multiplex PCR. MiXCR, applied by TCRdb to the immunoSEQ multiplex PCR reads, yields one record per CDR3 protein. The sample consists of approximately 100,000 distinct CDR3 sequences, 80% to 95% of them appearing once. Healthy donors served as the controls. They were matched for age and sex. While CD8+ and CD4+ T cells were isolated negatively, TEMRA cells were enriched by FACS. The sequence was collected from a human donor in good health. Sequencing used CD4+ T cells from PBMCs.

CDR3 loop: CSVRTPGGYGYTF. CDR3 bases: TGCAGCGTTCGCACCCCGGGGGGCTATGGCTACACCTTC. The chain recombines TRBV29-1 with TRBJ1-2; weak D call: TRBD1 (5 bases). CDR1 is SQVTM and CDR2 is ANQGSEA in the germline V gene. This CDR3 is built from 13 residues. Trimming shortened V by 5 bases and J by 4 bases, and 14 bases separated the two germline ends.